Described below is a single T cell receptor beta chain sequence and its context. The CDR3 is 11 residues long. Germline V CDR1 and CDR2: MNHEY, SVGAGI. Trimming left V 6 bases short and J 13 bases short, with 13 bases between. These data originate in a study of cytomegalovirus exposure and HLA in healthy donors. The assay was immunoSEQ multiplex PCR, and TCRdb's table has in-frame clones only and misses some. The table has approximately 120,000 clones, approximately 90% seen once. The TCR sequence derives from a woman aged 18-29 years in good health and CMV-seronegative. Material: PBMCs. The genes are TRBV6-5 and TRBJ2-1; D remains ambiguous. CDR3 protein: CASSTKVVQFF. The CDR3 DNA reads as TGTGCCAGCAGCACAAAAGTCGTCCAGTTCTTC.